A single T cell receptor (beta chain) is shown here with its context. Its antigen is currently unknown. As every portion of the isolated RNA was reverse transcribed, the sequencing read expressed TCRB transcripts. Measured with immunoSEQ multiplex PCR; TCRdb has only the in-frame clones, and not every one. The sample records around 280,000 clones, under 8.5% being singletons. These data belong to a study of beta chain features in type 1 diabetes. By way of CD45RO/CCR7/CD25/CD127/CD95/CD27, the CD4+ regulatory, stem cell-like memory, central memory and naive cells were sorted. Study outcomes and limitations: Type 1 diabetes patients had VDJ junctions that carried fewer insertions and more deletions. Within each of all four CD4+ subsets, Type 1 diabetes patients had TCRB CDR3s that were moderately but significantly shorter.

The V gene's germline CDR1 is MNHEY and CDR2 SVGAGI. Trimming removed 6 bases from V and 2 bases from J; junction bases left unmatched: 4. The CDR3 extends over 15 amino acids. This receptor was taken from a woman between 18 and 29 years old in good health. This chain uses TRBV6-5 with TRBJ2-1; 10 nucleotides line up with TRBD2. Input material: central memory CD4+ T cells from blood. CDR3 DNA sequence: TGTGCCAGCAGGCTAGCGGGGGATCCCTACAATGAGCAGTTCTTC. It encodes CASRLAGDPYNEQFF.